This T cell receptor (beta chain) was captured in a study of regulatory T cells in long-lasting Graves disease. Study outcomes and limitations: Sample size, which was small, may have reduced accuracy. Persistent Graves' patients possessed reduced TCR diversity relative to recently diagnosed ones.

HTBI primers from iRepertoire and Arm-PCR of CDR3 regions yielded the TCR beta libraries. TCRdb re-derived calls from the multiplex PCR reads in MiXCR, one entry per CDR3 protein. This sample has roughly 500,000 distinct CDR3 sequences, with around 20% found just once. Germline lookup yields CDR1 SGHAT and CDR2 FQNNGV. With 0 bases removed from V and 0 bases from J, the gap between germline ends came to 21 bases. The CDR3 is made up of 20 amino acids. Time point given: persistent/refractory GD, antithyroid drugs over 5 years with positive TRAb. There was RNA extracted from PBMCs, and the TCR library was made from it. A word on this clonotype: Its specificity is unknown.

The TCR was taken from a female donor with Graves disease. Sequencing was performed on peripheral blood mononuclear cells (PBMCs), taken when the disease was refractory, from a patient treated with antithyroid drugs. The V and J genes are TRBV11-2 and TRBJ1-3; D is perhaps TRBD1 (6 bases). As DNA, the CDR3 is TGTGCCAGCAGCTTAGATAATCGGGACACGGGGCTTATCTCTGGAAACACCATATATTTT. It is translated as CASSLDNRDTGLISGNTIYF.